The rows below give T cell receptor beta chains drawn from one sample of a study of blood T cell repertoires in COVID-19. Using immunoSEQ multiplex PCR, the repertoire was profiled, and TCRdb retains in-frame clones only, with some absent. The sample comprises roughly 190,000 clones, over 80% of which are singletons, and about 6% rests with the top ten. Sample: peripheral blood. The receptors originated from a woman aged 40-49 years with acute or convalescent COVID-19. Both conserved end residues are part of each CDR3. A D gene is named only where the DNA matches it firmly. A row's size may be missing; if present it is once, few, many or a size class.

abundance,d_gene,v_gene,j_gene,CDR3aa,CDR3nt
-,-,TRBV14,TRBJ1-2,CASSPGTSGYTF,TGTGCCAGCAGCCCCGGGACATCTGGCTACACCTTC
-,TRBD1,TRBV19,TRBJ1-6,CASRGQGSYNSPLHF,TGTGCCAGTAGGGGACAGGGATCATATAATTCACCCCTCCACTTT
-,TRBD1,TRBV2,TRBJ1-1,CASSGDRNTEAFF,TGTGCCAGCAGTGGGGACAGGAACACTGAAGCTTTCTTT
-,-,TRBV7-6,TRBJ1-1,CASSLGGPGTEAFF,TGTGCCAGCAGCTTAGGAGGTCCGGGGACTGAAGCTTTCTTT
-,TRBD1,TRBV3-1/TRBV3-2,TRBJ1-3,CASSPTGRPNTIYF,TGTGCCAGCAGCCCGACAGGGCGCCCAAACACCATATATTTT
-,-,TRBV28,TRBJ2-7,CASSSSSYEQYF,TGTGCCAGCAGCTCCAGCTCCTACGAGCAGTACTTC
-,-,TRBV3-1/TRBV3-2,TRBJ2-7,CASSAGVYEQYF,TGTGCCAGCAGCGCAGGTGTTTACGAGCAGTACTTC
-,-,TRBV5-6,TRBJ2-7,CASSFAHSFEQYF,TGTGCCAGCAGCTTCGCACATTCCTTCGAGCAGTACTTC
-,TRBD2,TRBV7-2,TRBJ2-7,CASSLALAGGYEQYF,TGTGCCAGCAGCTTAGCTCTAGCGGGAGGGTACGAGCAGTACTTC
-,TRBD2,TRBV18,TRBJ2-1,CASSTGLAGGLSYNEQFF,TGTGCCAGCTCAACGGGACTAGCGGGGGGGCTCTCCTACAATGAGCAGTTCTTC
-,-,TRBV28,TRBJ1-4,CASSSRNEKLFF,TGTGCCAGCAGTTCCAGGAATGAAAAACTGTTTTTT
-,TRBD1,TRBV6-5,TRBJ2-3,CASCRTGGTDTQYF,TGTGCCAGCTGTCGGACAGGGGGAACAGATACGCAGTATTTT
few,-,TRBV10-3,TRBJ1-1,CAISGDGGGPRAFF,TGTGCCATCAGCGGGGACGGCGGGGGGCCACGGGCTTTCTTT
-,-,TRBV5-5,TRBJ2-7,CASSITPTSYEQYF,TGTGCCAGCAGCATCACTCCCACCTCCTACGAGCAGTACTTC
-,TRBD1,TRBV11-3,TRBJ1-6,CASSSGTDHNSPLHF,TGTGCCAGCAGCTCCGGGACAGACCATAATTCACCCCTCCACTTT
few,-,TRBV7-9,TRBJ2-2,CASSLSGEAYGELFF,TGTGCCAGCAGCTTAAGCGGAGAGGCTTACGGGGAGCTGTTTTTT
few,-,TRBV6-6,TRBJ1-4,CASSRRGEKLFF,TGTGCCAGCAGCCGAAGGGGGGAAAAACTGTTTTTT
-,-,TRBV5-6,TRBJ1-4,CASSRQGGVREKLFF,TGTGCCAGCAGCCGGCAAGGAGGAGTTCGTGAAAAACTGTTTTTT
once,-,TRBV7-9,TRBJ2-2,CASSLLWNTGELFF,TGTGCCAGCAGCTTACTGTGGAACACCGGGGAGCTGTTTTTT
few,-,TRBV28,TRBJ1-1,CASSLQMNTEAFF,TGTGCCAGCAGTTTGCAGATGAACACTGAAGCTTTCTTT
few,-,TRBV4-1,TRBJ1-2,CASSQEGKDSGYTF,TGCGCCAGCAGCCAAGAAGGAAAGGACAGCGGCTACACCTTC
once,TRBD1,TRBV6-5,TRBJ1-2,CASKGAGGEYGYTF,TGTGCCAGCAAGGGGGCAGGGGGAGAATATGGCTACACCTTC
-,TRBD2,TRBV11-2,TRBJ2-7,CASSPGVSGSVEQYF,TGTGCCAGCAGCCCGGGAGTTAGCGGGAGTGTCGAGCAGTACTTC
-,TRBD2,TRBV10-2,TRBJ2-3,CASSFGSGTRNTQYF,TGCGCCAGCAGTTTCGGTAGCGGGACTAGGAATACGCAGTATTTT
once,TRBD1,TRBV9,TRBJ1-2,CASSVGRQGATTGYTF,TGTGCCAGCAGCGTAGGAAGACAGGGGGCTACGACTGGCTACACCTTC
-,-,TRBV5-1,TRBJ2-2,CASSEGWVENTGELFF,TGCGCCAGCAGCGAGGGTTGGGTAGAAAACACCGGGGAGCTGTTTTTT
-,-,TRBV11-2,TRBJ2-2,CASSLIASNTGELFF,TGTGCCAGCAGCTTAATCGCTAGCAACACCGGGGAGCTGTTTTTT
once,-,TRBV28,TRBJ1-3,CASQFIGGRNTIYF,TGTGCCAGCCAGTTTATAGGGGGAAGAAACACCATATATTTT
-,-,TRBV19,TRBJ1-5,CASSSRGVVSQPQHF,TGTGCCAGTAGCAGCCGGGGGGTGGTAAGTCAGCCCCAGCATTTT
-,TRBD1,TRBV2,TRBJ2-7,CASSGDRGLSYEQYF,TGTGCCAGCAGTGGGGACAGGGGGTTATCCTACGAGCAGTACTTC
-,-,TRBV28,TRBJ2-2,CASSLGQSTGELFF,TGTGCCAGCAGTTTAGGACAGAGCACCGGGGAGCTGTTTTTT
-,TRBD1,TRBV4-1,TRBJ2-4,CASMVLGGDGKNIQYF,TGCGCCAGCATGGTCTTAGGGGGCGATGGGAAAAACATTCAGTACTTC
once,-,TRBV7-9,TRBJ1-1,CASSFSQNTEAFF,TGTGCCAGCAGCTTTTCCCAGAACACTGAAGCTTTCTTT
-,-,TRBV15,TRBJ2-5,CATSRDRTRQETQYF,TGTGCCACCAGCAGAGATCGAACGCGACAAGAGACCCAGTACTTC
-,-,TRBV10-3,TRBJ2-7,CAISGRGPYEQYF,TGTGCCATCAGTGGGAGGGGCCCCTACGAGCAGTACTTC
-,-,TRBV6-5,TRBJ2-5,CASMRTVQETQYF,TGTGCCAGCATGAGGACAGTCCAAGAGACCCAGTACTTC
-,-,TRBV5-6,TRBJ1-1,CASSSFGQGRNTEAFF,TGTGCCAGCAGCTCCTTTGGTCAGGGGAGGAACACTGAAGCTTTCTTT
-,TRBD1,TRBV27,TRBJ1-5,CASSLFADRVQPQHF,TGTGCCAGCAGTTTATTCGCGGACAGGGTCCAGCCCCAGCATTTT
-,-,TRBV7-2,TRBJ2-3,CASSRVGTDTQYF,TGTGCCAGCAGCCGCGTTGGCACAGATACGCAGTATTTT
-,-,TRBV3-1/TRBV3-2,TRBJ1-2,CASSRLDSGYTF,TGTGCCAGCAGCCGACTAGACAGCGGCTACACCTTC
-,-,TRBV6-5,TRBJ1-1,CASSYLQGEAFF,TGTGCCAGCAGTTACTTACAGGGTGAAGCTTTCTTT
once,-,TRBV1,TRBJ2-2,CTSSQSPSGPKIFTGELFF,TGCACCAGCAGCCAATCGCCTAGCGGGCCTAAAATCTTCACCGGGGAGCTGTTTTTT
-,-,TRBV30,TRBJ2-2,CAWRLAGYTGELFF,TGTGCCTGGCGGTTGGCGGGATACACCGGGGAGCTGTTTTTT
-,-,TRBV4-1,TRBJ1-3,CASSQPLRGSGNTIYF,TGCGCCAGCAGCCAACCCCTCCGGGGCTCTGGAAACACCATATATTTT
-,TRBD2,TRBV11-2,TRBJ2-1,CASSFSGRVHNEQFF,TGTGCCAGCAGCTTTAGCGGGAGGGTGCATAATGAGCAGTTCTTC
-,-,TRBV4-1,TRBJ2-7,CASSQGAIYEQYF,TGCGCCAGCAGCCAGGGGGCGATCTACGAGCAGTACTTC
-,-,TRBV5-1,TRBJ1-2,CASSFRGAPLNYGYTF,TGCGCCAGCAGCTTTCGGGGGGCGCCTCTAAACTATGGCTACACCTTC
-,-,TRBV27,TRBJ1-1,CASSFPTEAFF,TGTGCCAGCAGTTTTCCGACTGAAGCTTTCTTT
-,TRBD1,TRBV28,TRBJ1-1,CASSQDRMNTEAFF,TGTGCCAGCAGTCAGGACAGGATGAACACTGAAGCTTTCTTT
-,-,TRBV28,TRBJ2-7,CASSLGGAWYEQYF,TGTGCCAGCAGTTTAGGGGGGGCATGGTACGAGCAGTACTTC
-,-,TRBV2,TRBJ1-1,CASSGGRGQGTEAFF,TGTGCCAGCAGTGGTGGGCGGGGGCAAGGTACTGAAGCTTTCTTT
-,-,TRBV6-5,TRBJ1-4,CASRSQAQNSGKLFF,TGTGCCAGCAGATCACAGGCCCAGAACTCGGGAAAACTGTTTTTT
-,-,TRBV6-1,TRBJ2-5,CASSEGRRHDETQYF,TGTGCCAGCAGTGAAGGGAGACGGCATGACGAGACCCAGTACTTC
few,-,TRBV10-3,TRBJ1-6,CAISESLQRNSPLHF,TGTGCCATCAGTGAGTCTCTGCAGAGGAATTCACCCCTCCACTTT
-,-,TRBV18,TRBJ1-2,CASSRPGSYGYTF,TGTGCCAGCTCACGGCCGGGGAGCTATGGCTACACCTTC